The 3 T cell receptor beta chains presented below share a single source sample, sequenced in a study of neurological immune-mediated disorders. MiXCR was run by TCRdb on the 5' RACE reads, yielding one entry per CDR3 protein. The table has 100,000 to 150,000 distinct CDR3 sequences, 3.2% seen once. Input material: PBMCs. The receptor set was obtained from a woman in her 30s with multiple sclerosis.

At least ten counts were recorded for this clonotype. CDR3 protein: CASSQPGSDYGYTF. CDR3 DNA sequence: TGCGCCAGCAGCCAGCCCGGGTCTGACTATGGCTACACCTTC. J is TRBJ1-2 and V is TRBV4-3; D ambiguous. CDR1 is LGHNA and CDR2 is YSLEER in the germline V gene. V gave up 3 bases and J gave up 3 bases, with 11 bases separating them. CDR3 length: 14 residues.

This clonotype was recorded at least ten times. This CDR3 is CSGAVSGNTIYF. The CDR3 bases are TGCAGCGGGGCAGTCTCTGGAAACACCATATATTTT. This rearrangement joins TRBV29-1 to TRBJ1-3; D remains unclear. V was trimmed by 7 bases and J by 0 bases, leaving 7 bases between them. There are 12 residues in the CDR3. Germline V lookup: CDR1 SQVTM, CDR2 ANQGSEA.

This clonotype was counted many times. V gene TRBV20-1 combines with J gene TRBJ2-3, with D tentatively TRBD2 (6 bases). The CDR3 runs to 14 residues. Trimming shortened V by 6 bases and J by 6 bases, and 19 bases separated the two germline ends. Germline V CDR1 and CDR2: DFQATT, SNEGSKA (reference sequence). CDR3 sequence reads: CSAPLGGVGDTQYF. The CDR3 region has the DNA TGCAGTGCCCCCCTCGGCGGGGTTGGGGATACGCAGTATTTT.